What follows are 11 T cell receptor beta chains derived from one specimen sequenced in a study of cytotoxic CD8 clonotypes in ibrutinib-treated CLL. Method: immunoSEQ multiplex PCR; TCRdb's copy keeps in-frame clones and lacks some. This table holds roughly 200,000 clones, over 55% found once. The sample consisted of PBMCs, taken after 24 months of ibrutinib treatment. These receptors all come from a human donor with chronic lymphocytic leukemia.

The V and J genes are TRBV30 and TRBJ1-2; D call uncertain. Between the trimmed V and J ends, which lost 3 bases and 2 bases, there was a span of 10 bases. The CDR3 is made up of 13 amino acids. CDR1 and CDR2 (germline): GTSNPN, SVGIG (reference sequence). CDR3 loop: CAWSQTLNYGYTF. The CDR3 DNA reads TGTGCCTGGAGCCAGACACTCAACTATGGCTACACCTTC.

This sequence joins TRBV11-2 and TRBJ1-4; D gene uncertain. Germline CDR1 SGHAT, CDR2 FQNNGV. V dropped 0 bases and J dropped 5 bases, with 10 bases sitting between them. There are 15 residues in the CDR3. The CDR3 coding sequence is TGTGCCAGCAGCTTAGAGCCCCAGATAAATGAAAAACTGTTTTTT. Translated: CASSLEPQINEKLFF.

The rearrangement uses TRBV18 and TRBJ2-2; D gene ambiguous. V was pared by 2 bases and J by 6 bases, with 10 bases between. CDR3 length: 14 amino acids. CDR1 and CDR2 (germline): KGHSH, LQKENI. CDR3 sequence (DNA): TGTGCCAGCTCACCAACTGGGCCCCCCGGGGAGCTGTTTTTT. Translated, it gives CASSPTGPPGELFF.

The chain links TRBV9 to TRBJ1-1; 11 positions match TRBD1. The junction had 9 bases not matched to a gene; V was cut back by 4 bases and J by 4 bases. The CDR3 covers 16 residues. Germline V gives CDR1 SGDLS, CDR2 YYNGEE. The CDR3 DNA sequence: TGTGCCAGCAGCTCCGGACAGGGGGCGATGGGCACTGAAGCTTTCTTT. It yields the protein CASSSGQGAMGTEAFF.

This clone was observed a few times. CDR3 coding DNA: TGCGCCAGCAGCTTGCGACCCGGACAGCTCACCGGGGAGCTGTTTTTT. It specifies CASSLRPGQLTGELFF. The chain recombines TRBV5-1 with TRBJ2-2; D is possibly TRBD1 (6 bases). The CDR3 totals 16 residues. Germline V CDR1 and CDR2: SGHRS, YFSETQ. V lost 1 base and J 4 bases, leaving 14 bases between the germline ends.

In its sample, this clone was seen a few times. This sequence joins TRBV7-3 and TRBJ2-3; D gene uncertain. Germline CDR1 SGHTA, CDR2 FQGTGA. V gave up 1 base and J gave up 0 bases, with 2 bases separating them. The CDR3 extends over 13 amino acids. The CDR3 DNA is TGTGCCAGCAGCTTAAGTAGCACAGATACGCAGTATTTT. Translating it yields CASSLSSTDTQYF.

The gene calls are TRBV2 and TRBJ1-2; no clear D gene. Germline values: CDR1 SNHLY, CDR2 FYNNEI. The CDR3 has 13 residues. V was clipped by 3 bases and J by 7 bases, with 12 bases between them. This CDR3 reads CASSDFLDAGYTF. The CDR3, as DNA: TGTGCCAGCAGTGATTTTTTGGATGCTGGCTACACCTTC.

V gene TRBV11-2 combines with J gene TRBJ1-2; D gene ambiguous. The CDR3 has 15 amino acids. Looked up from germline, CDR1 is SGHAT and CDR2 is FQNNGV. The V end was cut by 5 bases, the J end by 6 bases, with 19 bases between. In DNA, the CDR3 is TGTGCCAGCAGCCTCATATACTCGACAACCCATGGCTACACCTTC. This translates into CASSLIYSTTHGYTF.

The V gene is TRBV5-4, the J gene TRBJ1-4; D may be TRBD1 (5 bases). This CDR3 spans 15 amino acids. Germline CDR1 SGHNT, CDR2 YYREEE (reference sequence). The germline V and J ends were trimmed by 4 bases and 5 bases, with 15 bases remaining between them. CDR3 in DNA: TGTGCCAGCAGCCCAGGCGGGACCCTAAATGAAAAACTGTTTTTT. Its protein product is CASSPGGTLNEKLFF.

The J gene is TRBJ1-2, the V gene TRBV6-5, with a possible D match to TRBD1 (5 bases). Germline CDR1 is MNHEY and CDR2 is SVGAGI. Deletions cut 0 bases from V and 8 bases from J, with 16 bases between. This CDR3 comprises 15 residues. The CDR3 loop is CASSYSYLGLKGYTF. The CDR3 DNA sequence: TGTGCCAGCAGTTACTCGTATCTGGGGCTGAAAGGCTACACCTTC.

This chain joins TRBV11-2 and TRBJ2-7; 7 nucleotides agree with TRBD2. With V trimmed by 2 bases and J by 2 bases, 6 bases remained unmatched. This CDR3 is built from 15 residues. CDR1 and CDR2 (germline): SGHAT, FQNNGV. The CDR3 DNA reads as TGTGCCAGCAGCTTACTGGCGGGAGCCCCCTACGAGCAGTACTTC. Translated, it gives CASSLLAGAPYEQYF.